This TCR beta chain was sequenced in a study of PD-1 blockade in classical Hodgkin lymphoma. On the study more broadly: On a schedule of every 2 weeks, patients received nivolumab 3 mg/kg intravenously.

Libraries were prepared by immunoSEQ multiplex PCR; TCRdb keeps only in-frame clonotypes and omits some of them. The repertoire has approximately 59,000 clones, 75% to 95% of them found once; the top ten carry 10%. Study results and limitations: Complete responders showed a baseline diversity that resembled the diversity of newly diagnosed patients. In CD4+ cells, TCR diversity went up significantly by C4D1, but in CD8+ cells it did not. When set against healthy donors, newly diagnosed patients were reported to show lower baseline TCR diversity.

The CDR3 contains 14 residues. Trimming shortened V by 2 bases and J by 1 base, and 8 bases separated the two germline ends. CDR1 is MDHEN and CDR2 is SYDVKM in the germline V gene. Note on this clone: The antigen is unknown.

All patients relapsed after autologous stem cell transplantation, and brentuximab vedotin exposure varied. The chain carries TRBV28 and TRBJ1-1; no clear D gene. The sequence came from a human donor with classical Hodgkin lymphoma. The sample was peripheral blood mononuclear cells (PBMCs), taken before the second cycle of nivolumab. The DNA for the CDR3 is TGTGCCAGCAGTTTAGCACAGAAGAACACTGAAGCTTTCTTT. Protein sequence: CASSLAQKNTEAFF.